This entry describes one T cell receptor beta chain. Its antigen remains unidentified. Each clinical donor contributed on average around 97,000 T cells from unsorted cryopreserved PBMC. This table comes from immunoSEQ multiplex PCR, and its TCRdb copy is limited to in-frame clones, with some not included. Found here are roughly 30,000 clones, roughly nine tenths of them singletons; the top ten hold roughly 2%. From germline, CDR1 is SGHRS and CDR2 YFSETQ. This CDR3 has 16 amino acids. V shed 0 bases, J shed 7 bases, and the junction held 10 bases outside the gene matches. This entry comes from a study of T cells in tuberculosis. General observations from the study: Cases with active tuberculosis were adults, while controls were adolescents. Smaller distances to GMM-specific TCRs suggested their expansion in active tuberculosis. Active tuberculosis patients had shorter CDR3-alpha; the beta difference was nonsignificant.

V is TRBV5-1 and J is TRBJ2-3, with TRBD2 matching over 8 bases. The receptor's source is a donor aged 10 to 29 with latent tuberculosis or without tuberculosis infection. Material for sequencing was PBMCs. In DNA form, the CDR3 reads TGCGCCAGCAGCTTGGAGACTAGCGTACGAAGTTATACGCAGTATTTT. This codes for CASSLETSVRSYTQYF.